This T cell receptor beta chain originates from a study of T cell changes during pregnancy in multiple sclerosis. CDR3 length equals 15 residues. Germline assignment: CDR1 SGHTA and CDR2 FQGNSA. V was clipped by 8 bases and J by 4 bases; unmatched bases: 11. Sequenced by immunoSEQ multiplex PCR; TCRdb stores in-frame clones only, minus some. The table has approximately 130,000 clones, 90% to 98% seen once. This TCR was recovered from a female donor with multiple sclerosis, enrolled in a pregnancy study. Sample: peripheral blood, taken after pregnancy. The J gene is TRBJ2-1, the V gene TRBV7-2; TRBD1 aligns across 7 bases. CDR3 DNA: TGTGCCAGCCGAGCCTCGGGACAGACTTACAATGAGCAGTTCTTC. Amino acid sequence: CASRASGQTYNEQFF.